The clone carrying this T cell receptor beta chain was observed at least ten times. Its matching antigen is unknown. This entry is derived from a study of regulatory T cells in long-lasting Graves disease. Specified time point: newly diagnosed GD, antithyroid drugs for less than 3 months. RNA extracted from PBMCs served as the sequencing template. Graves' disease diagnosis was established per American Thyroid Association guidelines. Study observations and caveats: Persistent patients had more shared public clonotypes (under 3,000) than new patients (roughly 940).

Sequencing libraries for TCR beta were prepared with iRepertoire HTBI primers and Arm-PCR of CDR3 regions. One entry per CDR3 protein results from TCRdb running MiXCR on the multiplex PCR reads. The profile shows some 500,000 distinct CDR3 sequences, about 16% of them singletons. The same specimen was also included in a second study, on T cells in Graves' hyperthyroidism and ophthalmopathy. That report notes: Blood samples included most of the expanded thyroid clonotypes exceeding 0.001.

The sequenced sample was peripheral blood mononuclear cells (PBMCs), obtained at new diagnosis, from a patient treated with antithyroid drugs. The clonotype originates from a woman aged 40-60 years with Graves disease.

This chain's CDR3 is CASSPPLDWGTEAFF. DNA of the CDR3: TGTGCCAGCTCACCACCGTTGGACTGGGGCACTGAAGCTTTCTTT. The chain links TRBV18 to TRBJ1-1; D call uncertain. The CDR3 runs 15 residues. CDR1 is KGHSH, CDR2 LQKENI, per germline. V was trimmed by 0 bases and J by 4 bases, leaving 12 bases between them.